The next 15 T cell receptor beta chains were all read from a single sample in a study of blood T cells in healthy people across ages. With a J-beta primer mix and a sample-barcoded 5' primer, a second PCR ran about 6 to 11 cycles. MiXCR was run by TCRdb on the 5' RACE reads, yielding one entry per CDR3 protein. The sample records approximately 1,100,000 distinct CDR3 sequences, 40% to 50% being singletons. The sequenced material came from blood. These receptors were obtained from a woman aged 55-75 years in good health.

This chain links TRBV29-1 with TRBJ2-3; 11 nucleotides line up with TRBD2. CDR3 size: 16 residues. V trimming: 6 bases; J trimming: 2 bases; junction bases outside the gene matches: 10. Germline V gene lookup returns CDR1 SQVTM and CDR2 ANQGSEA. The CDR3 region is CSVPAASGRTTDTQYF. The CDR3 DNA sequence: TGCAGCGTCCCCGCGGCTAGCGGGAGGACCACAGATACGCAGTATTTT.

The chain recombines TRBV5-1 with TRBJ2-1; 10 bases match TRBD2. Trimming removed 4 bases from V and 10 bases from J; junction bases left unmatched: 29. There are 21 residues in the CDR3. Germline V lookup: CDR1 SGHRS, CDR2 YFSETQ. The CDR3 here is CASSPYQGAGASGRVSYEQFF. As DNA, the CDR3 is TGCGCCAGCAGCCCATATCAGGGGGCTGGGGCTAGCGGGAGAGTTTCCTACGAGCAGTTCTTC.

CDR3 region: CASSQTSGGGNEQFF. The CDR3 DNA reads TGTGCCAGCAGCCAGACTAGCGGGGGAGGGAATGAGCAGTTCTTC. This chain links TRBV4-2 with TRBJ2-1; 12 bases map to TRBD2. The CDR3 totals 15 residues. The germline CDR1 and CDR2 sequences are LGHNA and YNFKEQ. Losses at the gene ends were 3 bases for V and 7 bases for J; bases not matched to a gene: 4.

V usage is TRBV6-1 and J usage is TRBJ2-7; 7 bases agree with TRBD1. J was trimmed by 4 bases and V by 2 bases; bases with no gene match: 8. There are 15 residues in the CDR3. The germline V gene encodes CDR1 MNHNS and CDR2 SASEGT. CDR3 in DNA: TGTGCCAGCAGTGAAAGACAGGGTTCTGGTTACGAGCAGTACTTC. Translated, it gives CASSERQGSGYEQYF.

The chain links TRBV7-2 to TRBJ2-1; TRBD2 agrees at 7 bases. Judging by the DNA end, TRBJ2-7 fits better; the J call may be wrong. The length of the CDR3 is 18 residues. The V gene's germline CDR1 is SGHTA and CDR2 FQGNSA. The CDR3 DNA is TGTGCCAGCAGCTTACTTCCCCCACTAGCGAACGCCTACAATGAGCAGTACTTC. Translation: CASSLLPPLANAYNEQYF.

This clonotype was observed a handful of times. DNA of the CDR3: TGTGCCAGCAGTCCGTTTTCAGATACGCAGTATTTT. This gives the protein CASSPFSDTQYF. This chain connects TRBV2 to TRBJ2-3; no definite D call. The CDR3 extends over 12 amino acids. In germline, CDR1 is SNHLY, CDR2 FYNNEI. V lost 5 bases to trimming and J lost 4 bases, with 7 bases between them.

The CDR3: CASAATSGISEQFF. Written as DNA, the CDR3 is TGTGCCAGCGCAGCGACTAGCGGGATTTCTGAGCAGTTCTTC. This chain uses TRBV12-3 or TRBV12-4 with TRBJ2-1, with TRBD2 identical over 11 bases. V lost 8 bases and J lost 9; bases outside the gene matches: 9. The CDR3 is made up of 14 amino acids.

CDR3 coding DNA: TGTGCCAGCAGTTTTAATAGGGCGTCTCAGGCTGAAGCTTTCTTT. Translation gives CASSFNRASQAEAFF. The chain has TRBV27 and TRBJ1-1; D is undetermined. This CDR3 has 15 amino acids. Germline V gene lookup returns CDR1 MNHEY and CDR2 SMNVEV (reference sequence). The ends were cut back, 3 bases at V and 6 bases at J, with 17 bases in the middle.

The CDR3 loop reads CASTEAGTGGNEQFF. CDR3 nucleotides: TGTGCCAGCACCGAAGCCGGGACAGGGGGCAATGAGCAGTTCTTC. The chain uses TRBV28 and TRBJ2-1; 11 bases match TRBD1. CDR1 is MDHEN, CDR2 SYDVKM, per germline. The length of the CDR3 is 15 residues. Trimming cost V 7 bases and J 6 bases; bases outside gene matches: 8.

There are a few counts of this clonotype. The chain combines TRBV29-1 with TRBJ2-5, with D possibly TRBD1 on 6 matching bases. Trimming removed 7 bases from V and 2 bases from J, with 14 bases in between. Per the germline V gene, CDR1 is SQVTM and CDR2 is ANQGSEA. This CDR3 has 13 residues. The DNA of the CDR3 is TGCAGCGCCCGCCGGACAGCTCAAGAGACCCAGTACTTC. It yields the protein CSARRTAQETQYF.

DNA for the CDR3: TGTGCCACCAGCAAGGGGTGGGAGACCCAGTACTTC. Translated, it gives CATSKGWETQYF. V is TRBV15 and J is TRBJ2-5, with D tentatively TRBD1 (5 bases). Trimming removed 4 bases at V and 5 bases at J, with 8 bases between. The CDR3 runs 12 residues. Germline CDR1 is LNHNV and CDR2 is YYDKDF (reference sequence).

This clonotype appeared many times. V is TRBV11-1 and J is TRBJ2-5; D assignment may be TRBD1 or TRBD2 (5 bases each). This CDR3 comprises 15 residues. Germline V gives CDR1 SGHAT, CDR2 FQDESV (reference sequence). V lost 4 bases to trimming and J lost 1 base, with 13 bases between them. The CDR3 is CASSWGSGLQETQYF. The CDR3 DNA reads as TGTGCCAGCAGCTGGGGCAGCGGCCTCCAAGAGACCCAGTACTTC.

There are a few counts of this clonotype. The V and J genes are TRBV28 and TRBJ2-3, with unresolved D. Germline V gene sequence: CDR1 MDHEN, CDR2 SYDVKM. The CDR3 loop spans 12 amino acids. The germline V and J ends were trimmed by 5 bases and 4 bases, with 7 bases remaining between them. DNA of the CDR3: TGTGCCAGCAGTGATGCGGCAGATACGCAGTATTTT. It translates to CASSDAADTQYF. Full variable domain (remainder filled in from reference TRBV28 and TRBJ2-3): DVKVTQSSRYLVKRTGEKVFLECVQDMDHENMFWYRQDPGLGLRLIYFSYDVKMKEKGDIPEGYSVSREKKERFSLILESASTNQTSMYLCASSDAADTQYFGPGTRLTVL.

The rearrangement uses TRBV3-1 and TRBJ2-2; 10 bases agree with TRBD1. Germline values: CDR1 LGHDT, CDR2 YNNKEL (reference sequence). J was trimmed by 7 bases and V by 3 bases; bases with no gene match: 5. The length of the CDR3 is 15 residues. CDR3 sequence (DNA): TGTGCCAGCAGCCAGATGACAGGGGGCCACGGGGAGCTGTTTTTT. This encodes CASSQMTGGHGELFF.

This clonotype was picked up many times. CDR3 nucleotides: TGTGCCAGCAGCAAAGGGTTAGGACTAGCGGGCTACGAGCAGTACTTC. Protein: CASSKGLGLAGYEQYF. The chain couples TRBV3-1 to TRBJ2-7; 11 nucleotides agree with TRBD2. The CDR3 has 16 amino acids. Per germline, CDR1 LGHDT and CDR2 YNNKEL (reference sequence). V shed 5 bases and J 3 bases; nucleotides not matched to a gene: 9.